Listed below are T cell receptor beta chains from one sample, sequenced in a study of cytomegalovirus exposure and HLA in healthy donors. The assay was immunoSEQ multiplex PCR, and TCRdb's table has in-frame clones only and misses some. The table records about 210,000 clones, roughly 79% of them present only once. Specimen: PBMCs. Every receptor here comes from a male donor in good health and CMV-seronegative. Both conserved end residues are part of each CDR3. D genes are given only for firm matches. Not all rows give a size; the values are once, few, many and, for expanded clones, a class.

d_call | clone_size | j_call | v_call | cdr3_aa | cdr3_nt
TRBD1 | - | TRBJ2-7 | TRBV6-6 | CASSRDRENEQYF | TGTGCCAGCAGCCGGGACAGGGAGAACGAGCAGTACTTC
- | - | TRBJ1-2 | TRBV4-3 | CASSQDDRRSNYGYTF | TGCGCCAGCAGCCAAGATGACAGGAGAAGTAACTATGGCTACACCTTC
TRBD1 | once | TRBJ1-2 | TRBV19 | CASSSGQSRGLNYGYTF | TGTGCCAGTAGTAGTGGACAGTCCAGGGGGCTGAACTATGGCTACACCTTC
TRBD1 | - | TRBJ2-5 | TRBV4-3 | CASSQHRGQETQYF | TGCGCCAGCAGCCAGCACAGGGGCCAAGAGACCCAGTACTTC
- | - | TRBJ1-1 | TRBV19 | CASTPPRGRSKDTEAFF | TGTGCCAGTACCCCCCCGCGGGGGCGTTCGAAGGACACTGAAGCTTTCTTT
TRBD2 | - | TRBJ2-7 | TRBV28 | CASTDGTSGSYEQYF | TGTGCCAGCACCGATGGGACTAGCGGGAGCTACGAGCAGTACTTC
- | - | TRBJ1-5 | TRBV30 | CAWSVLAGAQHF | TGTGCCTGGAGTGTACTGGCAGGGGCCCAGCATTTT
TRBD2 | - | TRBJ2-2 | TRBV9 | CASSVGYGSGNKGELFF | TGTGCCAGCAGCGTAGGATACGGGAGCGGGAATAAGGGGGAGCTGTTTTTT
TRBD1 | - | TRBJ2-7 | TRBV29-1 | CSGGQGAYEQYF | TGCAGCGGGGGACAGGGGGCCTACGAGCAGTACTTC
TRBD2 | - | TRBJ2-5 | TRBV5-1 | CASSFGALAGGQQETQYF | TGCGCCAGCAGCTTCGGCGCACTAGCGGGGGGGCAACAAGAGACCCAGTACTTC
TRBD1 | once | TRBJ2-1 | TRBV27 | CASSLPDRDQFF | TGTGCCAGCAGTTTGCCGGACAGGGATCAGTTCTTC
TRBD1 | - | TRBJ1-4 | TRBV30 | CAWETGLNEKLFF | TGTGCCTGGGAGACAGGGCTCAATGAAAAACTGTTTTTT
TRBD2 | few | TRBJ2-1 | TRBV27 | CASSPGLGNEQFF | TGTGCCAGCAGTCCGGGACTAGGGAATGAGCAGTTCTTC
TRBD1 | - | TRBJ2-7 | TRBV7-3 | CASSAGAGQGTYEQYF | TGTGCCAGCAGCGCTGGGGCGGGACAGGGGACCTACGAGCAGTACTTC
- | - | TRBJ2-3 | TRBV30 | CAWNIGLLERATDTQYF | TGTGCCTGGAATATTGGGCTACTAGAGCGGGCCACAGATACGCAGTATTTT
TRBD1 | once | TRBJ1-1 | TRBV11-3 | CASSKRGTGGYVGTEAFF | TGTGCCAGCAGCAAGCGTGGGACAGGGGGCTACGTGGGCACTGAAGCTTTCTTT
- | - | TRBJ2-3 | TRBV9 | CASSVATRDTQYF | TGTGCCAGCAGCGTAGCTACTAGAGATACGCAGTATTTT
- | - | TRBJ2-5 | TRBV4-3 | CASSQVGGQGETQYF | TGCGCCAGCAGCCAAGTCGGGGGTCAAGGAGAGACCCAGTACTTC
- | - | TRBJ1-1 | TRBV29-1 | CSVDYAFF | TGCAGCGTTGACTACGCTTTCTTT